This T cell receptor (beta chain) was recovered during a study of shared clonotypes between healthy human individuals. Study results and limitations: Naive CD4 clonotypes were shared across a handful of donors at 5% to 6%.

The CDR3 has 14 amino acids. Germline values: CDR1 SGHAT, CDR2 FQNNGV. The V gene lost 5 bases and the J gene lost 5 bases, with 12 bases spanning the gap. CD45RO-negative cells were positively selected for CCR7, leaving out terminally differentiated effector memory CD45RA+ cells. Method: immunoSEQ multiplex PCR; TCRdb's copy keeps in-frame clones and lacks some. The data hold about 2.1 million clones, with about 93% observed a single time. Comments on this clone: The antigen remains unidentified.

This TCR was recovered from a man younger than 35 in good health. Some clones in this sample may be carry-over from other donors' samples. Input material: naive CD8+ T cells from PBMCs. The chain joins TRBV11-2 to TRBJ1-4; D unresolved. CDR3 sequence (DNA): TGTGCCAGCAGCGAACGGCAGTTAAATGAAAAACTGTTTTTT. It encodes CASSERQLNEKLFF.